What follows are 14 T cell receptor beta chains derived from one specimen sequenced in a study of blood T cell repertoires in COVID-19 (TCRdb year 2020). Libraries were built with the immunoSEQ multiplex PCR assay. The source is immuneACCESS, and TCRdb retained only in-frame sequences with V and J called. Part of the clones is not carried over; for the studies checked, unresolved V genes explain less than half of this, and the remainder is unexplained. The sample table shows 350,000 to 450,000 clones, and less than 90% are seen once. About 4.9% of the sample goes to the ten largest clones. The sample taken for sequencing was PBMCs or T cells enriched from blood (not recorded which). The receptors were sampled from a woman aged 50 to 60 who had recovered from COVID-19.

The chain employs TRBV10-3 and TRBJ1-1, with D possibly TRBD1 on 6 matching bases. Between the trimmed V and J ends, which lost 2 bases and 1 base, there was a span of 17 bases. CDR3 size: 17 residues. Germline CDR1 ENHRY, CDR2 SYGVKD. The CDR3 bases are TGTGCCATCAGTGAGGAGTTTGGGGGGGCAGGGAACACTGAAGCTTTCTTT. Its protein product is CAISEEFGGAGNTEAFF.

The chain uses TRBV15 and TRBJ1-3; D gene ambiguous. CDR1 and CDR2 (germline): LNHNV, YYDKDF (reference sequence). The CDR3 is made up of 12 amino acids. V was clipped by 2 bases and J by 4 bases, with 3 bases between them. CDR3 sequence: CATSRQGNTIYF. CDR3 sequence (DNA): TGTGCCACCAGCAGACAGGGAAACACCATATATTTT.

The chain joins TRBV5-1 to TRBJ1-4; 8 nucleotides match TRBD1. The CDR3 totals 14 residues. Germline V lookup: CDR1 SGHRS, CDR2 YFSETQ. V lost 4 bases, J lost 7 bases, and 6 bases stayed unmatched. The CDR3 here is CASSAQGGREKLFF. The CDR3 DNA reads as TGCGCCAGCAGCGCACAGGGGGGGCGTGAAAAACTGTTTTTT.

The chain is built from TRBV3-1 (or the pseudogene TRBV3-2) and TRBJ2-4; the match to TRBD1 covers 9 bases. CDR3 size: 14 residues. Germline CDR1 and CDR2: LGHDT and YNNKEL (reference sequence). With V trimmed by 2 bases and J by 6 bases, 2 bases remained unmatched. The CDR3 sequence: CASSQPGQGNIQYF. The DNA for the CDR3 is TGTGCCAGCAGCCAACCGGGACAGGGAAACATTCAGTACTTC.

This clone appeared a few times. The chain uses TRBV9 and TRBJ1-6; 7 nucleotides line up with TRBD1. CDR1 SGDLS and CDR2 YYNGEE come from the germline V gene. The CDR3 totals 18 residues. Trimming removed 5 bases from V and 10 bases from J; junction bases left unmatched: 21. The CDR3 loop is CASSDPPDRVLLGSPLHF. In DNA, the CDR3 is TGTGCCAGCAGTGACCCCCCAGACAGGGTCCTGCTGGGGTCACCCCTCCACTTT.

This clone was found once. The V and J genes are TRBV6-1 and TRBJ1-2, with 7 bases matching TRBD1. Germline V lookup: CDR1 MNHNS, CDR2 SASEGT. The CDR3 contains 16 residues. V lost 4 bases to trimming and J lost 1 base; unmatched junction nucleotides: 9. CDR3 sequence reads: CASSGLTGSGNYGYTF. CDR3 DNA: TGTGCCAGCAGTGGGTTGACAGGGTCGGGTAACTATGGCTACACCTTC.

CDR3 bases: TGTGCCAGCAGCCAAGAGATCCCCCTAATTAGCAATGGATACGAGCAGTACTTC. It translates to CASSQEIPLISNGYEQYF. V gene TRBV4-2 combines with J gene TRBJ2-7; D is unresolved. CDR3 length: 18 residues. Germline V gene data show CDR1 as LGHNA and CDR2 as YNFKEQ. V dropped 0 bases and J dropped 4 bases, with 22 bases sitting between them.

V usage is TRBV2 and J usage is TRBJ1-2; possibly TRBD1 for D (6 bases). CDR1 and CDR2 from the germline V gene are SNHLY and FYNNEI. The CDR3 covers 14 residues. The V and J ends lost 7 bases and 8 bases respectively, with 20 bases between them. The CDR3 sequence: CASKWQGLKKGYTF. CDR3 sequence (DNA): TGTGCCAGCAAATGGCAGGGGCTAAAAAAAGGCTACACCTTC.

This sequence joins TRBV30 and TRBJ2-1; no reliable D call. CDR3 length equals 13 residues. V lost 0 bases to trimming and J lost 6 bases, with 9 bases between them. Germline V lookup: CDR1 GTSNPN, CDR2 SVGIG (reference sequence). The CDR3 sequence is CAWSVSRSNEQFF. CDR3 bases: TGTGCCTGGAGTGTATCACGGAGCAATGAGCAGTTCTTC.

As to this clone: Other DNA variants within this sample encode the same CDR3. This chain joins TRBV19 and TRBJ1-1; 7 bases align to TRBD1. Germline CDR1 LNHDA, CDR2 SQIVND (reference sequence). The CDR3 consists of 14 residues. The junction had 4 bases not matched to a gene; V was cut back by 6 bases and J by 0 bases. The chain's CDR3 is CASRKGQLNTEAFF. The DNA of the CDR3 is TGTGCCAGTAGAAAGGGACAGTTGAACACTGAAGCTTTCTTT.

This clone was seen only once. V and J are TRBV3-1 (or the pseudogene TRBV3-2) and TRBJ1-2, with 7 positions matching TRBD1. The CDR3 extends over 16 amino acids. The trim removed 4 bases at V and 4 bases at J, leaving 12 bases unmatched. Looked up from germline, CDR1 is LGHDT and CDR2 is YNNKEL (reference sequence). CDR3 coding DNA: TGTGCCAGCAGCCGACTACAGGGGCTAGGGGGCTATGGCTACACCTTC. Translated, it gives CASSRLQGLGGYGYTF.

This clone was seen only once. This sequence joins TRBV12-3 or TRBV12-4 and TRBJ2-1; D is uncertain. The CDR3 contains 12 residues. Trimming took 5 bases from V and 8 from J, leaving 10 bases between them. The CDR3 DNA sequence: TGTGCCAGCAGTGAAGTACGGGATGAGCAGTTCTTC. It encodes CASSEVRDEQFF.

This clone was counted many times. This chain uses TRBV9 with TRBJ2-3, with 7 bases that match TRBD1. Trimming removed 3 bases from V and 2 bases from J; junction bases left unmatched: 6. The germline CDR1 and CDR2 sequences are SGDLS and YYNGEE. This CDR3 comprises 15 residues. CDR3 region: CASSDPGGPTDTQYF. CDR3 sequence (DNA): TGTGCCAGCAGCGACCCAGGGGGACCCACAGATACGCAGTATTTT.

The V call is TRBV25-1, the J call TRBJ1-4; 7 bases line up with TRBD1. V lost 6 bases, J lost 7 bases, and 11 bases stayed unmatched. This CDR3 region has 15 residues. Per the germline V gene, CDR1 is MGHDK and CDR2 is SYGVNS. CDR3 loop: CASRTGTRHVEKLFF. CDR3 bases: TGTGCCAGCAGGACAGGGACCCGGCACGTTGAAAAACTGTTTTTT.